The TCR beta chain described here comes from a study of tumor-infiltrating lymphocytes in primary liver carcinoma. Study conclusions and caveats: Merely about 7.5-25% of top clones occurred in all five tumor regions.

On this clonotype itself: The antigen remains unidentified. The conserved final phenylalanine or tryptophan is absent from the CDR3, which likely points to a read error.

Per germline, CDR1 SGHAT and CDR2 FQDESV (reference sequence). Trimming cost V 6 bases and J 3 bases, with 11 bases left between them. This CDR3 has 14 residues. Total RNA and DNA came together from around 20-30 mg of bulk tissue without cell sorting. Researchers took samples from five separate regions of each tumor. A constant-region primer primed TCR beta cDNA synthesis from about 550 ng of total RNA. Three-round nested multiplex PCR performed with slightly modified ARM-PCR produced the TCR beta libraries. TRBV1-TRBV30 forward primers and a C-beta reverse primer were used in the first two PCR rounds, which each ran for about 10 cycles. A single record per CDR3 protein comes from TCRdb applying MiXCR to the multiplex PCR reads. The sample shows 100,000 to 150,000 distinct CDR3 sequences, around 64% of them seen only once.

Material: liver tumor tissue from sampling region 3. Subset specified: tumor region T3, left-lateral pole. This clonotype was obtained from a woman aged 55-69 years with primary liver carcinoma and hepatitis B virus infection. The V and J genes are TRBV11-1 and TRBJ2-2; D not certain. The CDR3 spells CASRPSLDTGELFC. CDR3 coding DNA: TGTGCCAGCAGACCAAGTCTTGACACCGGGGAGCTGTTTTGT.